This is a list of T cell receptor beta chains from one sample in a study of blood T cell repertoires in COVID-19. Data came from immunoSEQ multiplex PCR; TCRdb stores just in-frame clones and leaves some out. This table has tens of thousands of clones, 70% to 90% appearing once. Sequenced material: peripheral blood. These TCRs come from a man between 65 and 85 years old with acute or convalescent COVID-19. The CDR3 runs from the conserved cysteine through the conserved F or W. Fields, in order: V gene, J gene, clone size, CDR3 protein. The size entry is marked missing in some rows and otherwise reads once, few, many or a size class.

v_call: TRBV5-1
j_call: TRBJ1-2
clone_size: -
cdr3_aa: CASSLAQVGDGYTF

v_call: TRBV19
j_call: TRBJ1-6
clone_size: -
cdr3_aa: CASSPAGGYSPLHF

v_call: TRBV2
j_call: TRBJ1-6
clone_size: -
cdr3_aa: CASSEGQAINSPLHF

v_call: TRBV2
j_call: TRBJ1-6
clone_size: -
cdr3_aa: CASSEAAQGNSPLHF

v_call: TRBV5-1
j_call: TRBJ2-3
clone_size: -
cdr3_aa: CASSLGLAGGQGTQYF

v_call: TRBV10-3
j_call: TRBJ2-1
clone_size: -
cdr3_aa: CAIRTTSLGGVSYNEQFF

v_call: TRBV3-1/TRBV3-2
j_call: TRBJ2-7
clone_size: -
cdr3_aa: CASSHAAGGSDEQYF

v_call: TRBV5-1
j_call: TRBJ1-5
clone_size: -
cdr3_aa: CASSWVGGSNQPQHF

v_call: TRBV28
j_call: TRBJ2-7
clone_size: once
cdr3_aa: CASSLGGGVPLYEQYF

v_call: TRBV7-2
j_call: TRBJ1-1
clone_size: -
cdr3_aa: CASSLRDRTAEAFF

v_call: TRBV5-1
j_call: TRBJ1-2
clone_size: -
cdr3_aa: CASSLTTGNLGYTF

v_call: TRBV5-1
j_call: TRBJ1-3
clone_size: few
cdr3_aa: CASSLGGGGNTIYF

v_call: TRBV21-1
j_call: TRBJ1-6
clone_size: once
cdr3_aa: CASNCRIPSYNSPLHF

v_call: TRBV4-1
j_call: TRBJ1-2
clone_size: -
cdr3_aa: CASSQGGGSNYGYTF

v_call: TRBV9
j_call: TRBJ1-1
clone_size: -
cdr3_aa: CASSVNPRGRGFVGGTEAFF

v_call: TRBV7-8
j_call: TRBJ1-1
clone_size: -
cdr3_aa: CASSLRASDTEAFF

v_call: TRBV30
j_call: TRBJ1-5
clone_size: -
cdr3_aa: CAWSEWCVNQPQHF

v_call: TRBV18
j_call: TRBJ2-5
clone_size: few
cdr3_aa: CASSSGTSGGSSGTQYF

v_call: TRBV28
j_call: TRBJ1-4
clone_size: -
cdr3_aa: CASTTTGGKGGGNEKLFF

v_call: TRBV9
j_call: TRBJ2-5
clone_size: once
cdr3_aa: CASSVRGGETQYF

v_call: TRBV2
j_call: TRBJ2-7
clone_size: -
cdr3_aa: CASSPNRAYEQYF

v_call: TRBV5-1
j_call: TRBJ2-2
clone_size: -
cdr3_aa: CASSNPGNTGELFF

v_call: TRBV4-1
j_call: TRBJ1-2
clone_size: few
cdr3_aa: CASSQTPTTGGVNYGYTF

v_call: TRBV18
j_call: TRBJ2-5
clone_size: -
cdr3_aa: CASSRKGSQETQYF

v_call: TRBV7-3
j_call: TRBJ2-3
clone_size: -
cdr3_aa: CASSRGGPYSDTQYF

v_call: TRBV5-6
j_call: TRBJ2-5
clone_size: -
cdr3_aa: CASRSLAGFQETQYF

v_call: TRBV18
j_call: TRBJ1-1
clone_size: -
cdr3_aa: CASSPPGSKATEAFF

v_call: TRBV6-5
j_call: TRBJ2-3
clone_size: -
cdr3_aa: CASTRMDTQYF

v_call: TRBV5-8
j_call: TRBJ1-1
clone_size: few
cdr3_aa: CASSLVARGGAAFF

v_call: TRBV7-9
j_call: TRBJ1-1
clone_size: once
cdr3_aa: CASSLALGGKEAFF